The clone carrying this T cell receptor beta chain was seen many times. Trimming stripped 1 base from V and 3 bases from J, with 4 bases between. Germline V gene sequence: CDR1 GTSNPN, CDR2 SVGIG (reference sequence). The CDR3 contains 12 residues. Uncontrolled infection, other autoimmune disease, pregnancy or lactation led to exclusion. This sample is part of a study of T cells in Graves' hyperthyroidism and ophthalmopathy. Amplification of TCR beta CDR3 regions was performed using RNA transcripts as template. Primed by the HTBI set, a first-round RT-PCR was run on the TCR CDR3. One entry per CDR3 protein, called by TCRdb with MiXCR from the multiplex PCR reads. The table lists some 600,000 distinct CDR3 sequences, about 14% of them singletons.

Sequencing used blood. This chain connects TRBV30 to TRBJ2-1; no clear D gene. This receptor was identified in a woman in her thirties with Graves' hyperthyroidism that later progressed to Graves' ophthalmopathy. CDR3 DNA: TGTGCCTGGAGTGGCGGCTACAATGAGCAGTTCTTC. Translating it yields CAWSGGYNEQFF.